This entry concerns a single T cell receptor beta chain. Its target is unknown. Measured with immunoSEQ multiplex PCR; TCRdb has only the in-frame clones, and not every one. The table records about 97,000 clones, 90% of them present only once. The data originate from a study of graft-versus-host responses after intestinal transplantation. After removal of 4 bases from V and 8 bases from J, the junction contained 6 bases not matched to a gene. The length of the CDR3 is 13 residues. Germline V gene data show CDR1 as SGDLS and CDR2 as YYNGEE. Whole-study results and caveats: GvH clones detected in recipient marrow included some appearing first in ileum or blood. Allograft graft-versus-host to host-versus-graft clonal ratios ran high in patients with graft-donor T cell macrochimerism.

V gene TRBV9 combines with J gene TRBJ2-1, with TRBD2 matching over 7 bases. Source: PBMCs, taken around 68 weeks after intestinal transplant. This receptor was identified in a human patient who received an intestinal transplant, so some T cells may come from the graft donor. The CDR3 here is CASSTGLVYEQFF. In nucleotides, the CDR3 is TGTGCCAGCAGCACAGGACTAGTCTATGAGCAGTTCTTC. The full variable domain, with the rest looked up from reference TRBV9 and TRBJ2-1, is DSGVTQTPKHLITATGQRVTLRCSPRSGDLSVYWYQQSLDQGLQFLIQYYNGEERAKGNILERFSAQQFPDLHSELNLSSLELGDSALYFCASSTGLVYEQFFGPGTRLTVL.